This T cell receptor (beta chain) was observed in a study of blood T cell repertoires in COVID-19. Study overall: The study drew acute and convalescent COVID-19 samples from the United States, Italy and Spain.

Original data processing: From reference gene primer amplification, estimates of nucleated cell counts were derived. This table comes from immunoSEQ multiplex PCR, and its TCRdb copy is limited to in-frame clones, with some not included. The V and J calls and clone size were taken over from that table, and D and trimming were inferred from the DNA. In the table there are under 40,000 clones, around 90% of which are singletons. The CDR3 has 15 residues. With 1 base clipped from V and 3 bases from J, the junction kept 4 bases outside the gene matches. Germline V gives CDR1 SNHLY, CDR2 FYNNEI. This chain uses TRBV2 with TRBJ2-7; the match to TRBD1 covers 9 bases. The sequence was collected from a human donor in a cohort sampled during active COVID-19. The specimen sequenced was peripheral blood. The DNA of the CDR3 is TGTGCCAGCAGTGAAGGGACAGGGGTGAGCTACGAGCAGTACTTC. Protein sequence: CASSEGTGVSYEQYF. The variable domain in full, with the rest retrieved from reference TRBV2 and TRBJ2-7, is EPEVTQTPSHQVTQMGQEVILRCVPISNHLYFYWYRQILGQKVEFLVSFYNNEISEKSEIFDDQFSVERPDGSNFTLKIRSTKLEDSAMYFCASSEGTGVSYEQYFGPGTRLTVT.